Listed below are T cell receptor beta chains from one sample, sequenced in a study of blood T cell repertoires in COVID-19. Profiled with immunoSEQ multiplex PCR; TCRdb holds only in-frame clones, not every one. The sample holds 250,000 to 400,000 clones; around 89% are singletons and the top ten take 1.5% to 2%. The specimen was peripheral blood. Source of these receptors: a woman in her 30s with COVID-19, enrolled during active disease. Both conserved end residues are part of each CDR3. The order of the fields is V gene, D gene, clone size, J gene, CDR3 protein, CDR3 DNA. A D gene is named only where the DNA matches it firmly. Not all rows give a size; the values are once, few, many and, for expanded clones, a class.

V: TRBV6-2/TRBV6-3
D: TRBD2
size: -
J: TRBJ2-3
CDR3: CASSSGGNTQYF
DNA: TGTGCCAGCAGTTCGGGGGGTAATACGCAGTATTTT

V: TRBV19
D: TRBD2
size: many
J: TRBJ2-1
CDR3: CASSMRLAAYNEQFF
DNA: TGTGCCAGTAGTATGCGACTAGCGGCCTACAATGAGCAGTTCTTC

V: TRBV10-2
D: -
size: -
J: TRBJ1-1
CDR3: CASSAGGYTEAFF
DNA: TGCGCCAGCAGCGCTGGGGGGTACACTGAAGCTTTCTTT

V: TRBV12-3/TRBV12-4
D: -
size: -
J: TRBJ2-5
CDR3: CASSLDRKETQYF
DNA: TGTGCCAGCAGCCTCGATAGAAAGGAGACCCAGTACTTC

V: TRBV5-4
D: -
size: -
J: TRBJ2-3
CDR3: CASSLGGQTWTQYF
DNA: TGTGCCAGCAGCTTGGGCGGCCAAACATGGACGCAGTATTTT

V: TRBV2
D: -
size: once
J: TRBJ2-2
CDR3: CASRTDRNTGELFF
DNA: TGTGCCAGCAGGACTGACAGGAACACCGGGGAGCTGTTTTTT

V: TRBV28
D: TRBD1
size: -
J: TRBJ1-2
CDR3: CASRRGQGTYGYTF
DNA: TGTGCCAGCAGGCGGGGACAGGGGACGTATGGCTACACCTTC

V: TRBV2
D: -
size: -
J: TRBJ2-3
CDR3: CASRPAQGGPDTQYF
DNA: TGTGCCAGCAGGCCCGCCCAGGGAGGACCAGATACGCAGTATTTT

V: TRBV3-1/TRBV3-2
D: TRBD2
size: -
J: TRBJ2-2
CDR3: CASTATGTSGGRTNTGELFF
DNA: TGTGCCAGCACCGCGACCGGGACTAGCGGGGGGCGCACGAACACCGGGGAGCTGTTTTTT

V: TRBV7-6
D: TRBD1
size: few
J: TRBJ1-3
CDR3: CASSLFPRGSGNTIYF
DNA: TGTGCCAGCAGCTTATTTCCCAGGGGGTCTGGAAACACCATATATTTT

V: TRBV7-8
D: TRBD1
size: -
J: TRBJ1-4
CDR3: CASSFRGRDEKLFF
DNA: TGTGCCAGCAGCTTCAGGGGGCGGGATGAAAAACTGTTTTTT

V: TRBV6-5
D: TRBD1
size: -
J: TRBJ2-1
CDR3: CASMWTGDNEQFF
DNA: TGTGCCAGCATGTGGACAGGGGACAATGAGCAGTTCTTC

V: TRBV5-6
D: -
size: -
J: TRBJ1-1
CDR3: CASSLPTDLGTEAFF
DNA: TGTGCCAGCAGTTTACCGACAGACCTGGGCACTGAAGCTTTCTTT

V: TRBV7-6
D: TRBD2
size: -
J: TRBJ2-3
CDR3: CASSLNQRGGPDTQYF
DNA: TGTGCCAGCAGCTTAAATCAGCGGGGGGGCCCGGATACGCAGTATTTT

V: TRBV29-1
D: TRBD2
size: -
J: TRBJ2-3
CDR3: CSVLGTRVDTQYF
DNA: TGCAGCGTGTTGGGGACTAGAGTGGATACGCAGTATTTT

V: TRBV18
D: TRBD1
size: -
J: TRBJ1-1
CDR3: CASSLQGARTEAFF
DNA: TGTGCCAGCTCACTTCAGGGGGCGCGAACTGAAGCTTTCTTT

V: TRBV6-5
D: TRBD1
size: once
J: TRBJ2-7
CDR3: CASSRLRQGNYEQYF
DNA: TGTGCCAGCAGCCGCCTCCGACAGGGGAACTACGAGCAGTACTTC

V: TRBV28
D: -
size: -
J: TRBJ1-2
CDR3: CASSGGAGYGYTF
DNA: TGTGCCAGCAGTGGGGGGGCTGGGTATGGCTACACCTTC

V: TRBV18
D: -
size: -
J: TRBJ1-1
CDR3: CASSEGFEAFF
DNA: TGTGCCAGCTCAGAGGGATTTGAAGCTTTCTTT

V: TRBV5-4
D: TRBD2
size: -
J: TRBJ2-5
CDR3: CASRKGLAGGPVMKETQYF
DNA: TGTGCCAGCAGGAAGGGACTAGCGGGGGGGCCAGTCATGAAAGAGACCCAGTACTTC

V: TRBV6-6
D: -
size: -
J: TRBJ2-6
CDR3: CASTRRGANVLTF
DNA: TGTGCCAGCACCCGGCGGGGGGCCAACGTCCTGACTTTC